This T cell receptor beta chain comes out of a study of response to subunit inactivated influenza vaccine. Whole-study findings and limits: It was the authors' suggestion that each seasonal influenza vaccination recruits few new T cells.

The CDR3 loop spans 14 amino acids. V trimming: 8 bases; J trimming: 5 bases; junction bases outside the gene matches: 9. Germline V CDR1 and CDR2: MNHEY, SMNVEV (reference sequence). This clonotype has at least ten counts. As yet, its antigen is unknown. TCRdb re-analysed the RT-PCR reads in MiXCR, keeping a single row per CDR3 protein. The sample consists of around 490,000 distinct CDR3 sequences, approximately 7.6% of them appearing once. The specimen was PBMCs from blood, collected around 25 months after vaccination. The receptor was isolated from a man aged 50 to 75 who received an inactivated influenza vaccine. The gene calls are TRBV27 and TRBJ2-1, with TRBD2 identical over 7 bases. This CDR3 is CASSYAGRDNEQFF. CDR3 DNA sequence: TGTGCCAGCTCCTACGCAGGGAGGGACAATGAGCAGTTCTTC.